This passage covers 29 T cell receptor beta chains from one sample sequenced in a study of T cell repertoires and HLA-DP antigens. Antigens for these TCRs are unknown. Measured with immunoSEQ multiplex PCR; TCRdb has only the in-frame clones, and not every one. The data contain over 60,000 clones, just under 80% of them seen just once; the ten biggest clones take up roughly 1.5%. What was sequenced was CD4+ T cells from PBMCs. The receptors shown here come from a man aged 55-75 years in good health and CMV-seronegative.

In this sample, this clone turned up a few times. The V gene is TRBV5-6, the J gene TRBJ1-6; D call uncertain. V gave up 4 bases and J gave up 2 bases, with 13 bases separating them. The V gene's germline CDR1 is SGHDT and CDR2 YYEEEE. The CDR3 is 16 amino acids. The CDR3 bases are TGTGCCAGCAGCCGGGGATCCGGGACCTATAATTCACCCCTCCACTTT. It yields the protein CASSRGSGTYNSPLHF.

CDR3 bases: TGCGCCAGCAGCCAAGATCTAAGGAACACTGAAGCTTTCTTT. It yields the protein CASSQDLRNTEAFF. The rearrangement links TRBV4-3 to TRBJ1-1; D gene uncertain. This CDR3 spans 14 amino acids. Between the trimmed V and J ends, which lost 0 bases and 1 base, there was a span of 6 bases. Germline values: CDR1 LGHNA, CDR2 YSLEER.

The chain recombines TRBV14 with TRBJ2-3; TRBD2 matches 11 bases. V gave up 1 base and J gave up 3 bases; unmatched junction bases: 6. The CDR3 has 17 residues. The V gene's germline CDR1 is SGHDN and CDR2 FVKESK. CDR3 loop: CASSQVASGRKTDTQYF. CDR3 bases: TGTGCCAGCAGCCAAGTTGCTAGCGGGAGGAAGACAGATACGCAGTATTTT. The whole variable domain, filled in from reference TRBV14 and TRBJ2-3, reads EAGVTQFPSHSVIEKGQTVTLRCDPISGHDNLYWYRRVMGKEIKFLLHFVKESKQDESGMPNNRFLAERTGGTYSTLKVQPAELEDSGVYFCASSQVASGRKTDTQYFGPGTRLTVL.

CDR3 DNA: TGTGCCAGCAGTGCAGACAGGGTTGCCCCTGAAGCTTTCTTT. This translates into CASSADRVAPEAFF. This chain links TRBV2 with TRBJ1-1; TRBD1 agrees at 7 bases. V shed 4 bases, J shed 6 bases, and the junction held 8 bases outside the gene matches. This CDR3 region has 14 residues. Germline V gene lookup returns CDR1 SNHLY and CDR2 FYNNEI. The variable domain in full, completed from reference TRBV2 and TRBJ1-1, reads EPEVTQTPSHQVTQMGQEVILRCVPISNHLYFYWYRQILGQKVEFLVSFYNNEISEKSEIFDDQFSVERPDGSNFTLKIRSTKLEDSAMYFCASSADRVAPEAFFGQGTRLTVV.

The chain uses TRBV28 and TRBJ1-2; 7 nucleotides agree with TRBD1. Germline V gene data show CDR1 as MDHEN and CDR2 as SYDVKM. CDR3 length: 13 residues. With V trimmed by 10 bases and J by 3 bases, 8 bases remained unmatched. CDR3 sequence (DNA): TGTGCCACCTTTGACAGGGCGGACTATGGCTACACCTTC. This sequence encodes CATFDRADYGYTF.

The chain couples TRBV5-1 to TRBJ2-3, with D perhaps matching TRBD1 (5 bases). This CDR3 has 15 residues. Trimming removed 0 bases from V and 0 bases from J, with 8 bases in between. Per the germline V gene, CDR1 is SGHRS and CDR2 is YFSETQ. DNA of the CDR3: TGCGCCAGCAGCTTGGTCCCAGGGAGCACAGATACGCAGTATTTT. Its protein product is CASSLVPGSTDTQYF.

The CDR3 here is CASSETWEDTGELFF. The CDR3 DNA sequence: TGTGCCAGCAGTGAAACTTGGGAGGACACCGGGGAGCTGTTTTTT. J is TRBJ2-2 and V is TRBV2; a possible D gene is TRBD2 (6 bases). The CDR3 has 15 amino acids. V was trimmed by 2 bases and J by 3 bases, leaving 10 bases between them. CDR1 and CDR2 from the germline V gene are SNHLY and FYNNEI.

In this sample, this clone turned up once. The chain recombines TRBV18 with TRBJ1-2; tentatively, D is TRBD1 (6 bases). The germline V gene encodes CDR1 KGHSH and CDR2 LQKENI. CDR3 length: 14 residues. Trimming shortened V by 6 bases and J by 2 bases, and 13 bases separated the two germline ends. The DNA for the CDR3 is TGTGCCAGCTCCCCGACAGGAGAAAACTATGGCTACACCTTC. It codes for CASSPTGENYGYTF.

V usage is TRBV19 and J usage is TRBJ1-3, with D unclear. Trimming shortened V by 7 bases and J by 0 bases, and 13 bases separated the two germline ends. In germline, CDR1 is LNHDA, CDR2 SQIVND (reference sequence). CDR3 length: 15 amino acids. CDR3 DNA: TGTGCCAGTACCAAAACAGTAGACTCTGGAAACACCATATATTTT. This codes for CASTKTVDSGNTIYF.

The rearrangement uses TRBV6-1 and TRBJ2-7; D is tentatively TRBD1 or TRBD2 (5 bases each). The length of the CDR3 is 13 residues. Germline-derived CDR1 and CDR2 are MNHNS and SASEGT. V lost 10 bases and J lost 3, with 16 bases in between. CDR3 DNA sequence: TGTGCCACCCGCGTGGGGGAAAGCTACGAGCAGTACTTC. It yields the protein CATRVGESYEQYF.

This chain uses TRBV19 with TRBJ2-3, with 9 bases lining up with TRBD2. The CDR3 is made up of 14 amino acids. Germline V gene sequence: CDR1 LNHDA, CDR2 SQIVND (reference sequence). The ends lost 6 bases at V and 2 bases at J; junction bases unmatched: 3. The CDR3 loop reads CASSVAGATDTQYF. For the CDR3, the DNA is TGTGCCAGTAGCGTAGCGGGGGCCACAGATACGCAGTATTTT.

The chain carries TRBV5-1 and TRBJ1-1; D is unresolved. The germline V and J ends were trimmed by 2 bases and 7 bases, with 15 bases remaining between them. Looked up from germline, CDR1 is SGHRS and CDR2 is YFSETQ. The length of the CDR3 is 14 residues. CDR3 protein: CASSLGGIGDEAFF. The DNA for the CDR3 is TGCGCCAGCAGCTTAGGAGGGATCGGGGATGAAGCTTTCTTT. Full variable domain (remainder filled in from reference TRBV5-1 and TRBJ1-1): KAGVTQTPRYLIKTRGQQVTLSCSPISGHRSVSWYQQTPGQGLQFLFEYFSETQRNKGNFPGRFSGRQFSNSRSEMNVSTLELGDSALYLCASSLGGIGDEAFFGQGTRLTVV.

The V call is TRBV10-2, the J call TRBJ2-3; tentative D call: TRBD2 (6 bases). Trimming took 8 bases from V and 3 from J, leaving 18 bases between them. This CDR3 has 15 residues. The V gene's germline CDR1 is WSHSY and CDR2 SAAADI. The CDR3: CASGGSGRGTDTQYF. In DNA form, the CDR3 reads TGCGCCAGCGGGGGGTCGGGGCGGGGAACAGATACGCAGTATTTT.

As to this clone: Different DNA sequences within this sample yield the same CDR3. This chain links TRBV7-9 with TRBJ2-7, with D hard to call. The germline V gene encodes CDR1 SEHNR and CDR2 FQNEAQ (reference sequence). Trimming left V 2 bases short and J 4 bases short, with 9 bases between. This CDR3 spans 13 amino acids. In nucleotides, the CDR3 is TGTGCCAGCAGCTTATCCGGCGGTTACGAGCAGTACTTC. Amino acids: CASSLSGGYEQYF.

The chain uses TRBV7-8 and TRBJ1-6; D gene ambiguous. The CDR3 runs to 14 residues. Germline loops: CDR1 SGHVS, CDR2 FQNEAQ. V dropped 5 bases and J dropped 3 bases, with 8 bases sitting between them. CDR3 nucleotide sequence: TGTGCCAGCAGCCGGGCTAACTATAATTCACCCCTCCACTTT. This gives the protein CASSRANYNSPLHF.

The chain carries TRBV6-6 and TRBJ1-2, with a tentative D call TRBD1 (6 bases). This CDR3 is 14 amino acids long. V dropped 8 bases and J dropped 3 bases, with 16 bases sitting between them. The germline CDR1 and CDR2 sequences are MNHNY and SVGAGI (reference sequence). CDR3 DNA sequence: TGTGCCAGCGTCGGGCGGGGGCGCGACTATGGCTACACCTTC. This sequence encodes CASVGRGRDYGYTF.

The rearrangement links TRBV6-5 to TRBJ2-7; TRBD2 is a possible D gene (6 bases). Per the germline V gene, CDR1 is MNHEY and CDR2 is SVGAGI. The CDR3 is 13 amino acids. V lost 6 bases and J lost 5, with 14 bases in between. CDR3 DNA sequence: TGTGCCAGCAGATCCCCCGGCGGGGACGAGCAGTACTTC. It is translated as CASRSPGGDEQYF.

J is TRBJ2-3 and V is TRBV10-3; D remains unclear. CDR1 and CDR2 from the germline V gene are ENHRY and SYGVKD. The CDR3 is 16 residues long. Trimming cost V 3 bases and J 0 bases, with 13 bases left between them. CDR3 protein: CAISDPTTMSTDTQYF. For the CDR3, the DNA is TGTGCCATCAGTGATCCCACTACTATGAGCACAGATACGCAGTATTTT.

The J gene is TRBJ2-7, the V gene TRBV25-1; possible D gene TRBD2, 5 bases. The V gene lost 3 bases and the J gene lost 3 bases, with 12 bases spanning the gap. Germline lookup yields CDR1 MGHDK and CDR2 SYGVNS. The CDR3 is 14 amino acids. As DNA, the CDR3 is TGTGCCAGCAGTGATTCGGGGTCCCACTACGAGCAGTACTTC. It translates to CASSDSGSHYEQYF.

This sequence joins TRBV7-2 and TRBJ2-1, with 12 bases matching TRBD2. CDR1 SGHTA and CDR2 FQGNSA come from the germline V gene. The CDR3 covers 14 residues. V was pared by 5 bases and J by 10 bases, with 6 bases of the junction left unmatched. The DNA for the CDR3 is TGTGCCAGCAGCCCGACTAGCGGGAGACGAGAGCAGTTCTTC. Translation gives CASSPTSGRREQFF.

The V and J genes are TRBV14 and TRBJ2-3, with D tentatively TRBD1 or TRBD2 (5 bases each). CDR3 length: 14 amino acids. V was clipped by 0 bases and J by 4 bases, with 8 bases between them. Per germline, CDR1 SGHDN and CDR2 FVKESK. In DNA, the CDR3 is TGTGCCAGCAGCCAAGATTGGGGGTCAGATACGCAGTATTTT. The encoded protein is CASSQDWGSDTQYF.

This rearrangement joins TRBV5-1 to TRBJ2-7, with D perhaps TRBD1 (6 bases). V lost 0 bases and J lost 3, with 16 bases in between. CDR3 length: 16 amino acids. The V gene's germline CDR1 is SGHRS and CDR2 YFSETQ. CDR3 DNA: TGCGCCAGCAGCTTGGGGGGGCGCAAGGGAGTCTACGAGCAGTACTTC. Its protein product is CASSLGGRKGVYEQYF.

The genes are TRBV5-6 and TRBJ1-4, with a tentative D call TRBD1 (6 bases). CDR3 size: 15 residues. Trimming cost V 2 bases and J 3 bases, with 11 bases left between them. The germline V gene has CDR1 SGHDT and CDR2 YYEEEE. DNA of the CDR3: TGTGCCAGCAGCTTAAGAGGGGGGGCTAATGAAAAACTGTTTTTT. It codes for CASSLRGGANEKLFF.

CDR3 loop: CASSDRGGGNSPLHF. In nucleotides, the CDR3 is TGTGCCAGCAGCGACAGGGGCGGTGGGAATTCACCCCTCCACTTT. This chain links TRBV28 with TRBJ1-6, with 8 bases fitting TRBD1. The V segment lost 6 bases and the J segment 7 bases; nucleotides outside the gene matches: 8. The CDR3 is made up of 15 amino acids. Germline CDR1 reads MDHEN; CDR2 reads SYDVKM.

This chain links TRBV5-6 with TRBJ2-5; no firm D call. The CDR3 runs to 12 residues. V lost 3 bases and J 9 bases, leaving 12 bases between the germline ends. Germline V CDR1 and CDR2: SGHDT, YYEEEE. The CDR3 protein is CASSWVHRAQYF. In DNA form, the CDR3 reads TGTGCCAGCAGCTGGGTTCATAGGGCCCAGTACTTC.

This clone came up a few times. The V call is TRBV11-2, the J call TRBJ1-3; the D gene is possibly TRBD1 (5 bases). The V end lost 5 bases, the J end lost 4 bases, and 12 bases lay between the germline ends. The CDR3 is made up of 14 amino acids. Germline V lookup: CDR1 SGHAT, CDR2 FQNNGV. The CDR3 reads CASSDRSRGNTIYF. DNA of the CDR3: TGTGCCAGCAGCGACAGAAGTAGGGGAAACACCATATATTTT. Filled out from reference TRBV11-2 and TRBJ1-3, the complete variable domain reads EAGVAQSPRYKIIEKRQSVAFWCNPISGHATLYWYQQILGQGPKLLIQFQNNGVVDDSQLPKDRFSAERLKGVDSTLKIQPAKLEDSAVYLCASSDRSRGNTIYFGEGSWLTVV.

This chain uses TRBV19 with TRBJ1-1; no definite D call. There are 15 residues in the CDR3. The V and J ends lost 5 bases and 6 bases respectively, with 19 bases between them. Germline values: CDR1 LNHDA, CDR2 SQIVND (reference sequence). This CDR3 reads CASSRKGGQAAEAFF. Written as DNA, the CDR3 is TGTGCCAGTAGTCGAAAGGGAGGCCAGGCCGCTGAAGCTTTCTTT.

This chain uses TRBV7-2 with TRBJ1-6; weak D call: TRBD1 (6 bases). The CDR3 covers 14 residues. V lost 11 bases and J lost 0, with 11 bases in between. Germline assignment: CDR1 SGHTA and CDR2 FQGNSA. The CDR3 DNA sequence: TGTGCCGGGCGGGGGCGCTCCTATAATTCACCCCTCCACTTT. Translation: CAGRGRSYNSPLHF.

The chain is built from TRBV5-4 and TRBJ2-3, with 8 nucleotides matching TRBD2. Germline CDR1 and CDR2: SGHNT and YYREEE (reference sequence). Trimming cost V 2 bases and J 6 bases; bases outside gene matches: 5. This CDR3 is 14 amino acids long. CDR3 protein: CASSLAGVEDTQYF. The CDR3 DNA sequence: TGTGCCAGCAGCTTAGCGGGAGTTGAGGATACGCAGTATTTT.